The T cell receptor (beta chain) described here comes from a study of blood T cell repertoires in COVID-19. Generated by immunoSEQ multiplex PCR, the TCRdb table keeps only in-frame clones and is missing some. The table shows approximately 400,000 clones, with more than 70% occurring only once. This CDR3 is built from 15 residues. Germline V gene data show CDR1 as GTSNPN and CDR2 as SVGIG (reference sequence). The V end lost 1 base, the J end lost 0 bases, and 12 bases lay between the germline ends. Input material: peripheral blood. This TCR was recovered from a woman between 50 and 59 years old with COVID-19, enrolled during active disease. V and J are TRBV30 and TRBJ1-2; TRBD1 might be the D (5 bases). This CDR3 reads CAWSALRGANYGYTF. CDR3 sequence (DNA): TGTGCCTGGAGTGCTTTGCGGGGGGCTAACTATGGCTACACCTTC.